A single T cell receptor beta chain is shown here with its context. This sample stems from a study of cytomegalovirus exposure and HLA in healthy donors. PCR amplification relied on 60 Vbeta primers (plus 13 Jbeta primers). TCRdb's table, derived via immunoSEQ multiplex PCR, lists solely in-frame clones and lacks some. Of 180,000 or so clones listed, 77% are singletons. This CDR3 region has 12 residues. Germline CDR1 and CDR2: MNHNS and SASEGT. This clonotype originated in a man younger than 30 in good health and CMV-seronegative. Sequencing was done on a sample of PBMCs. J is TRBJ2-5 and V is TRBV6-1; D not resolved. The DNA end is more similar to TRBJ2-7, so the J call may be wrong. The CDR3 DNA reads TGTGCCAGCAGTCGACAAGCCTACGAGCAGTACTTC. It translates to CASSRQAYEQYF.